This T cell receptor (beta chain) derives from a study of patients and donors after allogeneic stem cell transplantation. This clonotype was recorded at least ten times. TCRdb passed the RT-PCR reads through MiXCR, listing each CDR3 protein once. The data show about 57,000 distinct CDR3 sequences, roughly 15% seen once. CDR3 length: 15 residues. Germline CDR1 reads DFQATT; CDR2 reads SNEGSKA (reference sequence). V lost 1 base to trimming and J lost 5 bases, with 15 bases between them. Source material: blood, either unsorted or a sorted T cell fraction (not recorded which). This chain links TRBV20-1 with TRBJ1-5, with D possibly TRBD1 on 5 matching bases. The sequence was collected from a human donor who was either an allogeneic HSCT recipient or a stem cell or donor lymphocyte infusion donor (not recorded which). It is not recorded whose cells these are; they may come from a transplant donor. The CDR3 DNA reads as TGCAGTGCTAGAGGGGGACCGGGGAAAGATCAGCCCCAGCATTTT. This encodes CSARGGPGKDQPQHF.